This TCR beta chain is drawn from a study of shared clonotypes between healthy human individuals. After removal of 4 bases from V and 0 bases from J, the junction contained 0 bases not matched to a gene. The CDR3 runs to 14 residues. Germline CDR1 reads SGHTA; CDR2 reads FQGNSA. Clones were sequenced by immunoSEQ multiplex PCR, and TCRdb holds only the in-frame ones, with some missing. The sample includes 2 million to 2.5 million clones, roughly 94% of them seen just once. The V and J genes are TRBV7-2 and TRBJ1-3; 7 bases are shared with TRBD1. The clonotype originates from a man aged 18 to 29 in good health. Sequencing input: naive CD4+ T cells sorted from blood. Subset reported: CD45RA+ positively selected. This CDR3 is CASSWDSSGNTIYF. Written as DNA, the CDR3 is TGTGCCAGCAGCTGGGACAGCTCTGGAAACACCATATATTTT.